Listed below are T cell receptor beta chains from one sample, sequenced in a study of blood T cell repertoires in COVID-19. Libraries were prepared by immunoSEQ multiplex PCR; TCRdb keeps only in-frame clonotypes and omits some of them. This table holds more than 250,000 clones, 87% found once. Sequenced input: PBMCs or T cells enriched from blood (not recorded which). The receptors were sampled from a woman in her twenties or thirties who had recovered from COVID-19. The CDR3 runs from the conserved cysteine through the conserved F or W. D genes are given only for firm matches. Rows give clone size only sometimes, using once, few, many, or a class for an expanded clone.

CAWRTVHGNSPLHF,TGTGCCTGGAGGACAGTCCATGGGAATTCACCCCTCCACTTT,.,TRBJ1-6,TRBV30,.
CASSANLMPNEQFF,TGCGCCAGCAGCGCCAACTTGATGCCGAATGAGCAGTTCTTC,.,TRBJ2-1,TRBV5-1,.
CSARAGGGAFF,TGCAGTGCTAGAGCGGGGGGGGGTGCTTTCTTT,.,TRBJ1-1,TRBV20-1,.
CASSIGGTAGSYEQYF,TGTGCCAGTAGTATAGGGGGGACAGCCGGCTCCTACGAGCAGTACTTC,TRBD1,TRBJ2-7,TRBV19,.
CASRGTGAGGELFF,TGTGCCAGCAGGGGGACAGGGGCCGGCGGGGAGCTGTTTTTT,TRBD1,TRBJ2-2,TRBV5-5,once
CASSLDPGHTYEQYF,TGTGCCAGCAGCTTAGATCCGGGACATACCTACGAGCAGTACTTC,.,TRBJ2-7,TRBV7-2,once
CASSRQASSYEQYF,TGTGCCAGTTCCAGGCAGGCCAGCTCCTACGAGCAGTACTTC,.,TRBJ2-7,TRBV27,.
CAWSSQGWTEAFF,TGTGCCTGGAGCTCACAGGGTTGGACTGAAGCTTTCTTT,.,TRBJ1-1,TRBV30,.
CASSLGGLDRPNTEAFF,TGCGCCAGCAGCTTGGGGGGCCTAGACAGGCCGAACACTGAAGCTTTCTTT,.,TRBJ1-1,TRBV5-1,.
CASSNGDRGNSPLHF,TGTGCCAGCAGTAACGGGGACAGGGGGAATTCACCCCTCCACTTT,TRBD1,TRBJ1-6,TRBV6-5,.
CASSERHSNQPQHF,TGTGCCAGCAGTGAGAGACATAGCAATCAGCCCCAGCATTTT,.,TRBJ1-5,TRBV6-1,once
CASRTGGGYTF,TGTGCCAGCAGGACAGGGGGCGGCTACACCTTC,TRBD1,TRBJ1-2,TRBV6-5,once